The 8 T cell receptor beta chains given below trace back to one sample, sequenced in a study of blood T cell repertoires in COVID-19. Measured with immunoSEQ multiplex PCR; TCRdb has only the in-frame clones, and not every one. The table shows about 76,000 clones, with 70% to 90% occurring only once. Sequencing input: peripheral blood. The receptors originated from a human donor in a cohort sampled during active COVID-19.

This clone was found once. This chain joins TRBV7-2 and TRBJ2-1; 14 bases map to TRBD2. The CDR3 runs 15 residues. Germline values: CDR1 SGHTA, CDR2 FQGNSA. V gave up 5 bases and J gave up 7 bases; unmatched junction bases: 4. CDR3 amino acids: CASSPRTSGGNEQFF. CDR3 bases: TGTGCCAGCAGCCCCCGGACTAGCGGGGGGAATGAGCAGTTCTTC.

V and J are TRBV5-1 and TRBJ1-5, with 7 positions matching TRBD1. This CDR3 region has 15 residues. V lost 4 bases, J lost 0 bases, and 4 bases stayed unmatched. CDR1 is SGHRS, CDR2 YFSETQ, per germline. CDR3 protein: CASSPGQSSNQPQHF. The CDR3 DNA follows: TGCGCCAGCAGCCCGGGACAGAGTAGCAATCAGCCCCAGCATTTT.

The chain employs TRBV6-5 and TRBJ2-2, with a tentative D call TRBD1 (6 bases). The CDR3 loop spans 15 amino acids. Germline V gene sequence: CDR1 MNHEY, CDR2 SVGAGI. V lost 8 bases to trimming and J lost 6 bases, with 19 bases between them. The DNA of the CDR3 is TGTGCCAGCGTGACCGGGACACCCTGGGCCGGGGAGCTGTTTTTT. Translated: CASVTGTPWAGELFF.

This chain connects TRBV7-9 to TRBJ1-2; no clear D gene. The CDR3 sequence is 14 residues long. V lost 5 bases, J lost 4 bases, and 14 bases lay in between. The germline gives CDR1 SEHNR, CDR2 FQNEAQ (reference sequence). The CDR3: CASSLAAGVYGYTF. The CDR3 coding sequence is TGTGCCAGCAGCCTTGCGGCTGGCGTCTATGGCTACACCTTC.

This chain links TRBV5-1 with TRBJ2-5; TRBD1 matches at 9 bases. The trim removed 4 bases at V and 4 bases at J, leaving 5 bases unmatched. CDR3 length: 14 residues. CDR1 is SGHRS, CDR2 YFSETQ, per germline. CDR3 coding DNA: TGCGCCAGCAGCAAAGGGACAGGGCGAGAGACCCAGTACTTC. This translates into CASSKGTGRETQYF.

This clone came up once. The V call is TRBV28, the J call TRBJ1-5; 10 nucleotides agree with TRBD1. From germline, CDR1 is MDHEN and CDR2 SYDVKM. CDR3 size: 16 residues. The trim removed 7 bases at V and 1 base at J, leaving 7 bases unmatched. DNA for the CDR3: TGTGCCAGCAACGTCCCGGGACAGGGGAGCAATCAGCCCCAGCATTTT. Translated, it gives CASNVPGQGSNQPQHF. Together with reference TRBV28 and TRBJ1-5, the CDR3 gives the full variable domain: DVKVTQSSRYLVKRTGEKVFLECVQDMDHENMFWYRQDPGLGLRLIYFSYDVKMKEKGDIPEGYSVSREKKERFSLILESASTNQTSMYLCASNVPGQGSNQPQHFGDGTRLSIL.

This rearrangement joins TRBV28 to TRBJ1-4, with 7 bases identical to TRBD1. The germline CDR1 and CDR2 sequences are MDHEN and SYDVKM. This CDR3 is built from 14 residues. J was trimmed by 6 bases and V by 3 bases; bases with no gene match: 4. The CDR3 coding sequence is TGTGCCAGCAGTTTTAGAGGGGGCCATGAAAAACTGTTTTTT. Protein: CASSFRGGHEKLFF.

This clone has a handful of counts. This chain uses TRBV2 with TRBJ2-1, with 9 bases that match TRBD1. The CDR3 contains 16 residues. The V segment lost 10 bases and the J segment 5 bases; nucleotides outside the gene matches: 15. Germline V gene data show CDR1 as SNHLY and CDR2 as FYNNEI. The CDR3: CATIMLAGTGNNEQFF. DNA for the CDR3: TGTGCCACCATAATGTTAGCCGGGACAGGGAACAATGAGCAGTTCTTC.